These 26 T cell receptor beta chains were sequenced from one sample in a study of cytomegalovirus exposure and HLA in healthy donors. PCR amplification relied on 60 Vbeta primers (plus 13 Jbeta primers). This table comes from immunoSEQ multiplex PCR, and its TCRdb copy is limited to in-frame clones, with some not included. The data hold about 120,000 clones, with 75% to 90% observed a single time. Material: PBMCs. The receptors derive from a female donor in good health and CMV-seropositive.

The J gene is TRBJ1-6, the V gene TRBV4-2; D not certain. The V and J ends lost 4 bases and 10 bases respectively, with 26 bases between them. The CDR3 sequence is 18 residues long. Germline-derived CDR1 and CDR2 are LGHNA and YNFKEQ. CDR3 residues: CASSRASGISIGGSPLHF. In nucleotides, the CDR3 is TGTGCCAGCAGCCGCGCTTCCGGGATCTCAATCGGTGGCTCACCCCTCCACTTT.

The chain is built from TRBV6-6 and TRBJ1-1; TRBD1 aligns across 8 bases. Losses at the gene ends were 4 bases for V and 4 bases for J; bases not matched to a gene: 11. CDR3 length: 16 residues. The germline V gene encodes CDR1 MNHNY and CDR2 SVGAGI (reference sequence). CDR3 nucleotide sequence: TGTGCCAGCAGTTCCCCAGACAGGGGAGGTAGCACTGAAGCTTTCTTT. It translates to CASSSPDRGGSTEAFF.

In this sample, this clone turned up a few times. The rearrangement links TRBV19 to TRBJ1-4, with D possibly being TRBD1 (5 bases). Between the trimmed V and J ends, which lost 3 bases and 5 bases, there was a span of 10 bases. Germline V lookup: CDR1 LNHDA, CDR2 SQIVND (reference sequence). The CDR3 sequence is 14 residues long. CDR3 nucleotides: TGTGCCAGTAGTATCGACAGCCAGAATGAAAAACTGTTTTTT. Its translation: CASSIDSQNEKLFF.

The chain links TRBV2 to TRBJ1-2; 7 nucleotides match TRBD1. The junction had 3 bases not matched to a gene; V was cut back by 1 base and J by 4 bases. CDR3 length: 14 amino acids. CDR1 is SNHLY, CDR2 FYNNEI, per germline. CDR3 bases: TGTGCCAGCAGTGAAGGGGACAGAACCTATGGCTACACCTTC. Amino acid sequence: CASSEGDRTYGYTF.

V gene TRBV4-3 combines with J gene TRBJ2-1; tentative D call: TRBD2 (6 bases). Germline loops: CDR1 LGHNA, CDR2 YSLEER. The CDR3 is 13 residues long. Trimming left V 1 base short and J 9 bases short, with 10 bases between. CDR3 region: CASSQVLGSEQFF. CDR3 bases: TGCGCCAGCAGCCAAGTCCTCGGGAGTGAGCAGTTCTTC.

In this sample, this clone turned up a few times. Different DNA sequences within this sample yield the same CDR3. The chain uses TRBV5-6 and TRBJ2-3; D call uncertain. The CDR3 is 12 residues long. V shed 0 bases and J shed 4 bases, with 3 bases lying between them. The germline V gene encodes CDR1 SGHDT and CDR2 YYEEEE. The CDR3 DNA reads TGTGCCAGCAGCTTGGCGTCAGATACGCAGTATTTT. Protein: CASSLASDTQYF.

The V call is TRBV5-1, the J call TRBJ1-1; D not resolved. This CDR3 is built from 14 residues. Germline-derived CDR1 and CDR2 are SGHRS and YFSETQ. Trimming shortened V by 2 bases and J by 5 bases, and 13 bases separated the two germline ends. The CDR3: CASSFWPTGTEAFF. The CDR3 DNA reads TGCGCCAGCAGCTTTTGGCCGACGGGGACTGAAGCTTTCTTT.

The chain uses TRBV6-5 and TRBJ2-6; D gene ambiguous. There are 16 residues in the CDR3. The V gene's germline CDR1 is MNHEY and CDR2 SVGAGI. V was shortened by 2 bases and J by 0 bases, with 8 bases between the two germline ends. CDR3 nucleotides: TGTGCCAGCAGTTACGGCTCCTTCTCTGGGGCCAACGTCCTGACTTTC. This sequence encodes CASSYGSFSGANVLTF.

V gene TRBV5-1 combines with J gene TRBJ2-3; D might be TRBD1 (6 bases). Germline V gene sequence: CDR1 SGHRS, CDR2 YFSETQ. This CDR3 contains 14 residues. Trimming took off 4 bases at V and 0 bases at J, with 9 bases between the two ends. The CDR3 loop is CASSTDSSTDTQYF. As DNA, the CDR3 is TGCGCCAGCAGCACGGACAGTAGCACAGATACGCAGTATTTT.

Comments on this clone: Germline and junction disagree at one end, which may indicate a read error. The identical CDR3 is also encoded by other nucleotide sequences in the sample. V usage is TRBV6-5 and J usage is TRBJ1-5; TRBD1 might be the D (6 bases). The germline CDR1 and CDR2 sequences are MNHEY and SVGAGI. The CDR3 extends over 14 amino acids. CDR3 in DNA: TGCGCCAGCAGCCCCAGAACAGGGCGACAGCCCCAGCATTTT. As protein: CASSPRTGRQPQHF.

The V gene is TRBV2, the J gene TRBJ1-1; 9 bases agree with TRBD1. The germline gives CDR1 SNHLY, CDR2 FYNNEI. V trimming: 6 bases; J trimming: 4 bases; junction bases outside the gene matches: 9. The CDR3 is 15 residues long. CDR3 DNA: TGTGCCAGCAGATCAAAACAGGGGGCTGGCACTGAAGCTTTCTTT. Translating gives CASRSKQGAGTEAFF.

This clone was observed once. The rearrangement uses TRBV7-2 and TRBJ1-2; maybe TRBD1 (5 bases). The germline V gene has CDR1 SGHTA and CDR2 FQGNSA. Trimming shortened V by 6 bases and J by 0 bases, and 8 bases separated the two germline ends. The CDR3 sequence is 13 residues long. CDR3 bases: TGTGCCAGCAGGTTGACAGCTAACTATGGCTACACCTTC. This sequence encodes CASRLTANYGYTF.

This clone was picked up one time. The rearrangement uses TRBV6-6 and TRBJ1-1, with D perhaps TRBD1 (6 bases). Trimming left V 5 bases short and J 1 base short, with 14 bases between. This CDR3 comprises 15 residues. Germline CDR1 reads MNHNY; CDR2 reads SVGAGI (reference sequence). The CDR3 DNA reads TGTGCCAGCAGTGAGGGGGTAGTGGGGAACACTGAAGCTTTCTTT. Translated: CASSEGVVGNTEAFF.

The chain is built from TRBV5-1 and TRBJ2-5; 9 bases align to TRBD1. Germline CDR1 SGHRS, CDR2 YFSETQ. This CDR3 has 16 amino acids. The trim removed 0 bases at V and 2 bases at J, leaving 5 bases unmatched. The CDR3 reads CASSLAPGTGQETQYF. CDR3 DNA: TGCGCCAGCAGCTTGGCCCCCGGGACAGGGCAAGAGACCCAGTACTTC.

The rearrangement links TRBV27 to TRBJ2-3, with TRBD2 matching 15 bases. In germline, CDR1 is MNHEY, CDR2 SMNVEV (reference sequence). Trimming cost V 3 bases and J 2 bases; bases outside gene matches: 9. The CDR3 is 19 residues long. CDR3 DNA: TGTGCCAGCAGTTTCCGGGGACTAGCGGGGGGTCGCTTCACAGATACGCAGTATTTT. Residues: CASSFRGLAGGRFTDTQYF.

The chain carries TRBV28 and TRBJ1-2, with D possibly being TRBD1 (6 bases). Trimming shortened V by 5 bases and J by 4 bases, and 11 bases separated the two germline ends. Germline V lookup: CDR1 MDHEN, CDR2 SYDVKM. The CDR3 is 13 amino acids. CDR3: CASSPQGSYGYTF. The CDR3 DNA reads TGTGCCAGCAGTCCCCAGGGGAGCTATGGCTACACCTTC.

V and J are TRBV19 and TRBJ1-1, with a weak D call TRBD1 (5 bases). The ends were cut back, 8 bases at V and 6 bases at J, with 10 bases in the middle. The CDR3 extends over 11 amino acids. Per the germline V gene, CDR1 is LNHDA and CDR2 is SQIVND (reference sequence). The CDR3 is CASYQGSEAFF. In DNA form, the CDR3 reads TGTGCCAGTTATCAGGGTTCTGAAGCTTTCTTT.

The CDR3 sequence: CASSSQGPSSYEQYF. The DNA of the CDR3 is TGTGCCAGCAGCTCACAGGGGCCCTCTTCCTACGAGCAGTACTTC. The V call is TRBV7-2, the J call TRBJ2-7; 7 nucleotides align to TRBD1. In germline, CDR1 is SGHTA, CDR2 FQGNSA. CDR3 length: 15 amino acids. J gave up 1 base and V 4 bases, and 7 bases lay outside the gene matches.

The chain recombines TRBV6-1 with TRBJ2-7; TRBD2 is a possible D gene (6 bases). Per germline, CDR1 MNHNS and CDR2 SASEGT. V dropped 3 bases and J dropped 2 bases, with 17 bases sitting between them. The length of the CDR3 is 16 residues. The CDR3 bases are TGTGCCAGCAGTGACCGAAAGGAGGGGAGGACCTACGAGCAGTACTTC. Protein product: CASSDRKEGRTYEQYF.

V is TRBV7-3 and J is TRBJ2-1; 8 bases map to TRBD1. With 5 bases clipped from V and 2 bases from J, the junction kept 5 bases outside the gene matches. Germline V CDR1 and CDR2: SGHTA, FQGTGA. The CDR3 spans 15 residues. The CDR3 bases are TGTGCCAGCAGCCCCCCGGACAGGGCCTACAATGAGCAGTTCTTC. Amino acids: CASSPPDRAYNEQFF.

V gene TRBV18 combines with J gene TRBJ2-7, with D possibly matching TRBD2 (5 bases). The germline V and J ends were trimmed by 3 bases and 0 bases, with 12 bases remaining between them. The CDR3 totals 15 residues. Germline V gene lookup returns CDR1 KGHSH and CDR2 LQKENI. CDR3 region: CASSPQTGSSYEQYF. CDR3 sequence (DNA): TGTGCCAGCTCACCGCAAACTGGGAGCTCCTACGAGCAGTACTTC.

This clone came up once. The V and J genes are TRBV6-1 and TRBJ2-3; possible D gene TRBD1, 6 bases. Germline V gene data show CDR1 as MNHNS and CDR2 as SASEGT. Trimming removed 2 bases from V and 0 bases from J, with 15 bases in between. This CDR3 has 17 residues. DNA of the CDR3: TGTGCCAGCAGTGAACCCAGACAGGCTCTAAGCACAGATACGCAGTATTTT. Residues: CASSEPRQALSTDTQYF.

The rearrangement links TRBV19 to TRBJ1-1, with TRBD1 identical over 9 bases. V lost 7 bases and J lost 1; bases outside the gene matches: 4. This CDR3 contains 14 residues. CDR1 and CDR2 (germline): LNHDA, SQIVND (reference sequence). This CDR3 is CASKTGGKNTEAFF. CDR3 bases: TGTGCCAGTAAGACAGGGGGAAAGAACACTGAAGCTTTCTTT.

This sequence joins TRBV5-1 and TRBJ1-2; 9 bases map to TRBD1. V trimming: 4 bases; J trimming: 1 base; junction bases outside the gene matches: 8. Per germline, CDR1 SGHRS and CDR2 YFSETQ. The CDR3 is made up of 16 amino acids. The CDR3 is CASSQGQGTFNYGYTF. CDR3 DNA: TGCGCCAGCAGCCAGGGACAGGGTACCTTTAACTATGGCTACACCTTC.

The chain is built from TRBV2 and TRBJ1-4; D may be TRBD1 (6 bases). This CDR3 has 17 amino acids. V lost 6 bases and J 5 bases, leaving 22 bases between the germline ends. Looked up from germline, CDR1 is SNHLY and CDR2 is FYNNEI. CDR3 sequence: CASSSKGTNLGNEKLFF. In DNA form, the CDR3 reads TGTGCCAGCAGCTCGAAAGGGACAAATCTGGGGAATGAAAAACTGTTTTTT. Supplemented by reference TRBV2 and TRBJ1-4, the full variable domain reads EPEVTQTPSHQVTQMGQEVILRCVPISNHLYFYWYRQILGQKVEFLVSFYNNEISEKSEIFDDQFSVERPDGSNFTLKIRSTKLEDSAMYFCASSSKGTNLGNEKLFFGSGTQLSVL.

The V call is TRBV7-3, the J call TRBJ2-1; tentatively, D is TRBD2 (6 bases). The germline V and J ends were trimmed by 1 base and 2 bases, with 18 bases remaining between them. Germline loops: CDR1 SGHTA, CDR2 FQGTGA. The CDR3 runs 18 residues. The CDR3 DNA follows: TGTGCCAGCAGCTTAATTCAAACCCGACTAGTGCCCTACAATGAGCAGTTCTTC. Residues: CASSLIQTRLVPYNEQFF. The entire variable domain, with the rest obtained from reference TRBV7-3 and TRBJ2-1, is as follows: GAGVSQTPSNKVTEKGKYVELRCDPISGHTALYWYRQSLGQGPEFLIYFQGTGAADDSGLPNDRFFAVRPEGSVSTLKIQRTERGDSAVYLCASSLIQTRLVPYNEQFFGPGTRLTVL.